Listed here are 14 T cell receptor beta chains from one sample, sequenced in a study of shared clonotypes between healthy human individuals. CD45RO-negative CD8 cells positively selected for CCR7 made up the naive population, which excluded terminally differentiated effector memory CD45RA+ cells. Clones were read by immunoSEQ multiplex PCR, and TCRdb kept only the in-frame ones, dropping some. The sample yields roughly 770,000 clones, approximately 97% seen once. The sample consisted of naive CD8+ T cells sorted from blood. The receptors here all came from a man aged 30-40 years in good health.

The chain carries TRBV6-5 and TRBJ2-3, with unresolved D. V gave up 8 bases and J gave up 2 bases, with 14 bases separating them. The CDR3 covers 14 residues. The germline V gene has CDR1 MNHEY and CDR2 SVGAGI. CDR3 nucleotides: TGTGCCAGCTATCAGAACCTGAACACAGATACGCAGTATTTT. Residues: CASYQNLNTDTQYF.

Regarding this clone: The sample has other DNA sequences that encode this CDR3 too. The chain couples TRBV27 to TRBJ1-2; possibly TRBD1 for D (5 bases). This CDR3 region has 12 residues. V dropped 6 bases and J dropped 1 base, with 6 bases sitting between them. Germline-derived CDR1 and CDR2 are MNHEY and SMNVEV (reference sequence). The CDR3 nucleotides are TGTGCCAGCAGGGGACTTAACTATGGCTACACCTTC. Amino acid sequence: CASRGLNYGYTF.

The chain links TRBV11-2 to TRBJ1-1, with TRBD1 as a possible D gene (5 bases). The V end was cut by 4 bases, the J end by 5 bases, with 5 bases between. This CDR3 is built from 11 residues. Germline-derived CDR1 and CDR2 are SGHAT and FQNNGV. The CDR3 region is CASSWGTEAFF. The DNA for the CDR3 is TGTGCCAGCAGCTGGGGGACTGAAGCTTTCTTT.

The rearrangement links TRBV27 to TRBJ2-7; tentative D call: TRBD2 (6 bases). The V and J ends lost 5 bases and 0 bases respectively, with 14 bases between them. The CDR3 is made up of 15 amino acids. Germline V gene sequence: CDR1 MNHEY, CDR2 SMNVEV (reference sequence). CDR3 sequence reads: CASSPAGPSSYEQYF. Written as DNA, the CDR3 is TGTGCCAGCAGTCCCGCGGGACCCAGCTCCTACGAGCAGTACTTC.

J is TRBJ1-5 and V is TRBV7-8; D unresolved. V lost 4 bases and J lost 4, with 17 bases in between. Germline V gives CDR1 SGHVS, CDR2 FQNEAQ. The CDR3 covers 16 residues. CDR3: CASSSARGEGNQPQHF. The CDR3 DNA reads TGTGCCAGCAGCTCAGCGCGGGGTGAAGGAAATCAGCCCCAGCATTTT.

The chain recombines TRBV7-9 with TRBJ2-1; D is perhaps TRBD2 (6 bases). Looked up from germline, CDR1 is SEHNR and CDR2 is FQNEAQ (reference sequence). The CDR3 is made up of 18 amino acids. Deletions cut 4 bases from V and 7 bases from J, with 26 bases between. The CDR3 loop reads CASSSTGLDFSRFNEQFF. The CDR3 DNA reads as TGTGCCAGCAGCTCAACGGGACTCGACTTTTCGAGATTTAATGAGCAGTTCTTC.

The gene calls are TRBV14 and TRBJ1-2; unclear D gene. V was clipped by 3 bases and J by 2 bases, with 13 bases between them. The CDR3 loop spans 15 amino acids. Germline V CDR1 and CDR2: SGHDN, FVKESK. The CDR3 DNA is TGTGCCAGCAGCCAGAGAAAGGAGACGAACTATGGCTACACCTTC. Amino acid sequence: CASSQRKETNYGYTF.

This chain uses TRBV5-1 with TRBJ2-7; D is uncertain. Germline V CDR1 and CDR2: SGHRS, YFSETQ. V lost 0 bases and J 2 bases, leaving 15 bases between the germline ends. This CDR3 is built from 16 residues. The CDR3 protein is CASSLEGNLSPYEQYF. For the CDR3, the DNA is TGCGCCAGCAGCTTGGAGGGTAACCTATCTCCCTACGAGCAGTACTTC.

The rearrangement joins TRBV5-4 to TRBJ2-7, with D possibly matching TRBD1 (6 bases). Trimming removed 1 base at V and 1 base at J, with 18 bases between. Germline V gene lookup returns CDR1 SGHNT and CDR2 YYREEE (reference sequence). The CDR3 spans 17 residues. The CDR3 region has the DNA TGTGCCAGCAGCTTGTCAGGGGTAGGCGACAAATCCTACGAGCAGTACTTC. The encoded protein is CASSLSGVGDKSYEQYF. The whole variable domain, remainder taken from reference TRBV5-4 and TRBJ2-7, is ETGVTQSPTHLIKTRGQQVTLRCSSQSGHNTVSWYQQALGQGPQFIFQYYREEENGRGNFPPRFSGLQFPNYSSELNVNALELDDSALYLCASSLSGVGDKSYEQYFGPGTRLTVT.

J is TRBJ2-5 and V is TRBV4-3, with D perhaps TRBD1 (6 bases). V dropped 8 bases and J dropped 4 bases, with 14 bases sitting between them. This CDR3 is built from 13 residues. Germline CDR1 is LGHNA and CDR2 is YSLEER. Written as DNA, the CDR3 is TGCGCCAGCGCACGGGAACAGGGAGAGACCCAGTACTTC. This sequence encodes CASAREQGETQYF.

This chain connects TRBV27 to TRBJ2-3, with D tentatively TRBD2 (7 bases). Germline loops: CDR1 MNHEY, CDR2 SMNVEV (reference sequence). The V end lost 3 bases, the J end lost 6 bases, and 10 bases lay between the germline ends. The CDR3 consists of 13 residues. CDR3 amino acids: CASSLRGPDTQYF. The CDR3 nucleotides read TGTGCCAGCAGTTTGCGGGGGCCCGATACGCAGTATTTT.

The chain couples TRBV18 to TRBJ1-5; D not resolved. Trimming cost V 6 bases and J 2 bases, with 14 bases left between them. The germline V gene has CDR1 KGHSH and CDR2 LQKENI. The CDR3 spans 15 residues. Here the CDR3 DNA reads TGTGCCAGCTCTCTTCGACTGGAGGGCAATCAGCCCCAGCATTTT. Translating it yields CASSLRLEGNQPQHF.

The V gene is TRBV6-1, the J gene TRBJ2-1; either TRBD1 or TRBD2 may fit D (5 bases each). V was shortened by 8 bases and J by 8 bases, with 19 bases between the two germline ends. This CDR3 contains 14 residues. The germline CDR1 and CDR2 sequences are MNHNS and SASEGT. This CDR3 reads CASGAGTLNDEQFF. The DNA of the CDR3 is TGTGCCAGCGGTGCCGGGACCTTAAACGATGAGCAGTTCTTC.

CDR3 DNA sequence: TGTGCCAGCAGTTTAGGCATGGGGAATCAGCCCCAGCATTTT. Its translation is CASSLGMGNQPQHF. This chain joins TRBV27 and TRBJ1-5; no reliable D call. V dropped 2 bases and J dropped 4 bases, with 9 bases sitting between them. Germline assignment: CDR1 MNHEY and CDR2 SMNVEV (reference sequence). The CDR3 is 14 residues long.